Given below is one T cell receptor (beta chain) in context. Per germline, CDR1 DFQATT and CDR2 SNEGSKA (reference sequence). The V and J ends lost 0 bases and 5 bases, in that order; junction bases with no gene match: 13. The CDR3 loop spans 17 amino acids. The sample is drawn from a study of T-cell reconstitution after alpha-beta-depleted transplantation in children. Unique molecular identifiers were used in preparing the TCRbeta library. TCRdb itself ran the PCR reads through MiXCR, one entry per CDR3 protein. The sample consists of around 600,000 distinct CDR3 sequences, around 17% of them appearing once.

This TCR came from a human donor who donated a stem cell graft to a child with acute myeloid leukemia. The material sequenced was PBMCs from the stem cell graft donor, taken from the stem cell graft. The chain couples TRBV20-1 to TRBJ2-5; TRBD2 aligns across 9 bases. The chain's CDR3 is CSARDRLRGGVQETQYF. The DNA for the CDR3 is TGCAGTGCTAGAGACCGGCTGCGGGGGGGGGTGCAGGAGACCCAGTACTTC.